This passage covers 13 T cell receptor beta chains from one sample sequenced in a study of blood T cell repertoires in COVID-19. Sequenced by immunoSEQ multiplex PCR; TCRdb stores in-frame clones only, minus some. The table shows approximately 480,000 clones, with roughly 90% occurring only once. Sequencing used PBMCs or T cells enriched from blood (not recorded which). The receptors come from a woman between 18 and 29 years old who had recovered from COVID-19.

CDR3 region: CAISESYSGALSQPQHF. The CDR3 bases are TGTGCCATCAGTGAGTCGTATTCAGGGGCTCTGAGTCAGCCCCAGCATTTT. The genes are TRBV10-3 and TRBJ1-5; D is perhaps TRBD1 (6 bases). The ends were cut back, 0 bases at V and 6 bases at J, with 18 bases in the middle. This CDR3 is 17 amino acids long. CDR1 ENHRY and CDR2 SYGVKD come from the germline V gene.

V gene TRBV6-6 combines with J gene TRBJ1-1, with TRBD1 identical over 8 bases. The CDR3 spans 15 residues. With V trimmed by 5 bases and J by 4 bases, 9 bases remained unmatched. CDR1 and CDR2 (germline): MNHNY, SVGAGI (reference sequence). The CDR3 DNA is TGTGCCAGCAGTGAGACAGGGGAGGTTAGCACTGAAGCTTTCTTT. Translated: CASSETGEVSTEAFF.

The chain employs TRBV6-5 and TRBJ2-3; possible D gene TRBD2, 5 bases. Germline CDR1 is MNHEY and CDR2 is SVGAGI. The CDR3 totals 16 residues. V was pared by 0 bases and J by 4 bases, with 14 bases between. CDR3 DNA sequence: TGTGCCAGCAGTTACTCGGTGGACGGGGAAGCAGATACGCAGTATTTT. Protein sequence: CASSYSVDGEADTQYF.

The chain carries TRBV6-1 and TRBJ2-3, with D tentatively TRBD2 (7 bases). Deletions cut 3 bases from V and 4 bases from J, with 14 bases between. CDR1 and CDR2 from the germline V gene are MNHNS and SASEGT. This CDR3 has 15 residues. The CDR3 DNA reads TGTGCCAGCAGTGATGTTAAAGGGGGGGCAGATACGCAGTATTTT. Protein: CASSDVKGGADTQYF.

This clone appeared a single time. This chain uses TRBV24-1 with TRBJ2-7; TRBD1 matches 12 bases. The CDR3 extends over 16 amino acids. The germline V gene has CDR1 KGHDR and CDR2 SFDVKD. Unmatched junction bases numbered 9, after V lost 5 bases and J lost 5 bases. The CDR3 sequence is CATSGQPGQGANEQYF. CDR3 DNA sequence: TGTGCCACCAGTGGCCAACCGGGACAGGGGGCAAACGAGCAGTACTTC.

The V gene is TRBV5-4, the J gene TRBJ1-2, with 9 bases lining up with TRBD1. Germline trimming cut 1 base from V and 5 bases from J; bases unmatched to any gene: 9. The germline V gene encodes CDR1 SGHNT and CDR2 YYREEE (reference sequence). This CDR3 has 16 residues. For the CDR3, the DNA is TGTGCCAGCAGCTTGTCCCTTGGACAGGGGCGATATGGCTACACCTTC. Encoded protein: CASSLSLGQGRYGYTF.

The genes are TRBV24-1 and TRBJ2-1; 10 nucleotides agree with TRBD1. The germline V gene encodes CDR1 KGHDR and CDR2 SFDVKD. This CDR3 has 13 residues. The CDR3 nucleotides are TGTCTCGGGTCTGGGACAGGGGACAATGAGCAGTTCTTC. This codes for CLGSGTGDNEQFF.

J is TRBJ2-7 and V is TRBV11-3, with a tentative D call TRBD2 (6 bases). This CDR3 has 14 amino acids. Germline assignment: CDR1 SGHNT and CDR2 YENEEA. With 1 base removed from V and 4 bases from J, the gap between germline ends came to 11 bases. The DNA for the CDR3 is TGTGCCAGCAGCTTAGGGTCGGGGACTTACGAGCAGTACTTC. Its translation: CASSLGSGTYEQYF.

V is TRBV28 and J is TRBJ2-1; 7 bases fit TRBD1. CDR3 length: 14 amino acids. Germline CDR1 is MDHEN and CDR2 is SYDVKM. J gave up 4 bases and V 10 bases, and 10 bases lay outside the gene matches. CDR3 residues: CATMGQPKYNEQFF. The CDR3 DNA sequence: TGTGCCACCATGGGACAGCCTAAATACAATGAGCAGTTCTTC.

The chain has TRBV4-2 and TRBJ1-3; D is unclear. CDR3 length: 15 amino acids. The germline V gene has CDR1 LGHNA and CDR2 YNFKEQ. The ends were cut back, 4 bases at V and 9 bases at J, with 19 bases in the middle. The CDR3, as DNA: TGTGCCAGCAGCCCTAGGGAATCCCTTGGAGGCACCATATATTTT. This encodes CASSPRESLGGTIYF.

The chain couples TRBV19 to TRBJ1-2; D is perhaps TRBD1 (5 bases). Germline assignment: CDR1 LNHDA and CDR2 SQIVND (reference sequence). This CDR3 has 14 residues. V was cut by 1 base and J by 4 bases, with 10 bases left in between. In DNA form, the CDR3 reads TGTGCCAGTAGTATAGTTGGGGCTGTCTATGGCTACACCTTC. Protein sequence: CASSIVGAVYGYTF. Supplemented by reference TRBV19 and TRBJ1-2, the full variable domain reads DGGITQSPKYLFRKEGQNVTLSCEQNLNHDAMYWYRQDPGQGLRLIYYSQIVNDFQKGDIAEGYSVSREKKESFPLTVTSAQKNPTAFYLCASSIVGAVYGYTFGSGTRLTVV.

This chain joins TRBV4-1 and TRBJ2-1; a possible D gene is TRBD1 (7 bases). Germline values: CDR1 MGHRA, CDR2 YSYEKL. V was pared by 1 base and J by 6 bases, with 16 bases between. This CDR3 contains 16 residues. Here the CDR3 reads CASSQGVNRGGNEQFF. The CDR3 nucleotides are TGCGCCAGCAGCCAAGGCGTCAACAGGGGAGGCAATGAGCAGTTCTTC.

The chain carries TRBV7-9 and TRBJ1-2, with D hard to call. The CDR3 loop spans 14 amino acids. Germline V gives CDR1 SEHNR, CDR2 FQNEAQ (reference sequence). V lost 5 bases, J lost 4 bases, and 14 bases lay in between. CDR3 coding DNA: TGTGCCAGCAGCCTAATGGGTACAGCCTATGGCTACACCTTC. This translates into CASSLMGTAYGYTF.